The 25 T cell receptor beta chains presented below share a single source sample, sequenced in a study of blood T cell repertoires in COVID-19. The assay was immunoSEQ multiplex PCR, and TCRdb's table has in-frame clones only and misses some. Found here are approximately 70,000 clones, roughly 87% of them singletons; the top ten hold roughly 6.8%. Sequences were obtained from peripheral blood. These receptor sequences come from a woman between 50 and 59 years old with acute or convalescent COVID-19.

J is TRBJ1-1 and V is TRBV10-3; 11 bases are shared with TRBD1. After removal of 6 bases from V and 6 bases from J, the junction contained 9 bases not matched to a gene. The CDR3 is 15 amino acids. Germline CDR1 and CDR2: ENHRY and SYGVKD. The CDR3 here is CAISDRTGGGSEAFF. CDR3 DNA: TGTGCCATCAGCGACCGGACAGGGGGCGGCTCTGAAGCTTTCTTT.

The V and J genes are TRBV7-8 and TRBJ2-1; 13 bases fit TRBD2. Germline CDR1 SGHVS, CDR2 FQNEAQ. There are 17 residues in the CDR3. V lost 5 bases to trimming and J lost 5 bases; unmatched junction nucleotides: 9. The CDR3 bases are TGTGCCAGCAGCGAGAGGGGACTAGCGGGGATAAACAATGAGCAGTTCTTC. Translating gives CASSERGLAGINNEQFF. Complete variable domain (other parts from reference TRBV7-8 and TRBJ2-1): GAGVSQSPRYKVAKRGQDVALRCDPISGHVSLFWYQQALGQGPEFLTYFQNEAQLDKSGLPSDRFFAERPEGSVSTLKIQRTQQEDSAVYLCASSERGLAGINNEQFFGPGTRLTVL.

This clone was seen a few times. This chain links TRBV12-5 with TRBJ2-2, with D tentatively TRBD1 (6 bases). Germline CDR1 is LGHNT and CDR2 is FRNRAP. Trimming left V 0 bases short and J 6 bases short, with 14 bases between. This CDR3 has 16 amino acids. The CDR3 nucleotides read TGTGCTAGTGGTTTGGTCCCACAGGGTTTCTCCGGGGAGCTGTTTTTT. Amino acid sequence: CASGLVPQGFSGELFF.

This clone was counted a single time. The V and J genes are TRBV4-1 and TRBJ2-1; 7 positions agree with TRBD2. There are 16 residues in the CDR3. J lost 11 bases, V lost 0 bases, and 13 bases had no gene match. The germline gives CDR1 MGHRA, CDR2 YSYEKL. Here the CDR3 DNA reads TGCGCCAGCAGCCAAGAGGCGGCGGGAGTCGATGTAAAGCAGTTCTTC. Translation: CASSQEAAGVDVKQFF.

CDR3: CASSLGGDSYYEQYF. CDR3 bases: TGTGCCAGCAGCTTGGGAGGGGACTCGTACTACGAGCAGTACTTC. This chain connects TRBV5-8 to TRBJ2-7; the D gene is possibly TRBD2 (6 bases). This CDR3 is 15 amino acids long. Trimming pared 0 bases from V and 3 bases from J, leaving 13 bases between. Germline V gene sequence: CDR1 SGHTS, CDR2 YDEGEE. Together with reference TRBV5-8 and TRBJ2-7, the CDR3 gives the full variable domain: EAGVTQSPTHLIKTRGQQATLRCSPISGHTSVYWYQQALGLGLQFLLWYDEGEERNRGNFPPRFSGRQFPNYSSELNVNALELEDSALYLCASSLGGDSYYEQYFGPGTRLTVT.

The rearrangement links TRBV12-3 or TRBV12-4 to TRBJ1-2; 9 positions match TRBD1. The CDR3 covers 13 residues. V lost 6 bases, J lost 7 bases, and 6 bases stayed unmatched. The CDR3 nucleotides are TGTGCCAGCAGCCCGGGGACAGGGACTGGCTACACCTTC. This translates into CASSPGTGTGYTF.

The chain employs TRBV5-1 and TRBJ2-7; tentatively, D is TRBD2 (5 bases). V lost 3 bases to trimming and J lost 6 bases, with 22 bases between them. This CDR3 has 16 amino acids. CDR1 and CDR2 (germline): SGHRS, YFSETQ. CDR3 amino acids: CASSSTRLSGVSEQYF. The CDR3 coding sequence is TGCGCCAGCAGCTCAACTAGACTCTCCGGGGTGAGCGAGCAGTACTTC.

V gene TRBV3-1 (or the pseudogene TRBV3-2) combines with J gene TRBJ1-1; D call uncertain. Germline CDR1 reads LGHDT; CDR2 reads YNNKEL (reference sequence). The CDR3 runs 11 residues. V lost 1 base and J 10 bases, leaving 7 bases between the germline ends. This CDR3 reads CASSQGAGAFF. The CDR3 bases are TGTGCCAGCAGCCAAGGGGCCGGAGCTTTCTTT.

CDR3 nucleotides: TGTGCCAGCAGCGTTAGGGCAGGGCGGTCTAATGAAAAACTGTTTTTT. This gives the protein CASSVRAGRSNEKLFF. The chain couples TRBV9 to TRBJ1-4; maybe TRBD1 (5 bases). Germline CDR1 and CDR2: SGDLS and YYNGEE. The V gene lost 2 bases and the J gene lost 3 bases, with 14 bases spanning the gap. CDR3 length equals 16 residues.

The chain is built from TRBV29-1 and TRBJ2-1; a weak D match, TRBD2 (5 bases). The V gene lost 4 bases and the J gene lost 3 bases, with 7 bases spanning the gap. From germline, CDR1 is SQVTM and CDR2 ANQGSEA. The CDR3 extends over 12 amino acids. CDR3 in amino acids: CSVGDYYNEQFF. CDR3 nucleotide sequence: TGCAGCGTTGGAGACTACTACAATGAGCAGTTCTTC.

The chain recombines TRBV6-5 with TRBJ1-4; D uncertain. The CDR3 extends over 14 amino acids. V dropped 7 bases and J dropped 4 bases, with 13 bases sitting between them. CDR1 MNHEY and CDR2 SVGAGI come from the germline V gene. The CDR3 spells CASTVALGNEKLFF. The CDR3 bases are TGTGCCAGCACGGTAGCCCTGGGTAATGAAAAACTGTTTTTT.

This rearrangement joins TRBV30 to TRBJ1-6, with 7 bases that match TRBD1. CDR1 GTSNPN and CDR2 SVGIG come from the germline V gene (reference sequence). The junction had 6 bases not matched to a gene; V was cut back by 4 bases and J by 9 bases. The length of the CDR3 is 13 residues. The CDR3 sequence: CAWMQGVSSPLHF. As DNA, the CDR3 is TGTGCCTGGATGCAGGGGGTTTCTTCACCCCTCCACTTT.

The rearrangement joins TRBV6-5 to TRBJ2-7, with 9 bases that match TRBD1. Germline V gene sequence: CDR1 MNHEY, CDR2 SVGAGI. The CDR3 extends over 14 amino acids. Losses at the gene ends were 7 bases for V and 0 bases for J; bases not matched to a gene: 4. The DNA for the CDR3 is TGTGCCAGCACTAGGACAGGGGACTCCTACGAGCAGTACTTC. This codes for CASTRTGDSYEQYF.

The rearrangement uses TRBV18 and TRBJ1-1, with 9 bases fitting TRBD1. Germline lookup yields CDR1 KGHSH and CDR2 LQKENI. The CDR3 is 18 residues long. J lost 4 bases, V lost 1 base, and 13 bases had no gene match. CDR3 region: CASSPLSGQGIGGTEAFF. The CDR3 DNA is TGTGCCAGCTCACCACTATCGGGACAGGGAATCGGGGGCACTGAAGCTTTCTTT.

The CDR3 region has the DNA TGTGCCAGTAGTCTCACCCTCAAACAGGGGACTGAAGCTTTCTTT. Translation gives CASSLTLKQGTEAFF. V gene TRBV19 combines with J gene TRBJ1-1, with 7 bases aligning to TRBD1. Germline CDR1 reads LNHDA; CDR2 reads SQIVND (reference sequence). The CDR3 has 15 residues. The V gene end was trimmed by 5 bases and the J gene end by 5 bases; junction bases not matched to a gene: 11.

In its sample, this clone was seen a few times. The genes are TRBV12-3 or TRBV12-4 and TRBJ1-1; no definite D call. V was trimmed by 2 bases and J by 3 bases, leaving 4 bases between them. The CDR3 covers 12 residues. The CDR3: CASSLQYTEAFF. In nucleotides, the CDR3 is TGTGCCAGCAGTTTACAGTACACTGAAGCTTTCTTT.

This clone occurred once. CDR3 loop: CASSGRENTEAFF. In DNA form, the CDR3 reads TGTGCCAGCAGCGGCCGGGAGAACACTGAAGCTTTCTTT. The V call is TRBV9, the J call TRBJ1-1; D uncertain. From germline, CDR1 is SGDLS and CDR2 YYNGEE. V was clipped by 3 bases and J by 1 base, with 7 bases between them. The length of the CDR3 is 13 residues.

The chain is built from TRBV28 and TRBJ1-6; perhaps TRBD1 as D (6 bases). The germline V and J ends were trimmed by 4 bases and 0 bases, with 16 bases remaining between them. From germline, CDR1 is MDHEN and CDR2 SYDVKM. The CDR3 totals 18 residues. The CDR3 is CASSSLGGGGSYNSPLHF. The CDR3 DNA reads TGTGCCAGCAGTTCCCTCGGGGGAGGGGGCTCCTATAATTCACCCCTCCACTTT.

CDR3 residues: CASSPSSGRAYEQYF. CDR3 DNA sequence: TGTGCCAGCAGTCCTTCTAGCGGGAGGGCCTACGAGCAGTACTTC. The chain carries TRBV9 and TRBJ2-7; 12 nucleotides line up with TRBD2. This CDR3 region has 15 residues. Trimming cost V 5 bases and J 2 bases; bases outside gene matches: 5. Looked up from germline, CDR1 is SGDLS and CDR2 is YYNGEE.

The CDR3 loop reads CASQQGGQPQHF. The CDR3 bases are TGTGCCAGCCAGCAGGGCGGTCAGCCCCAGCATTTT. The genes are TRBV2 and TRBJ1-5, with D possibly being TRBD1 (5 bases). The germline V gene has CDR1 SNHLY and CDR2 FYNNEI. V was shortened by 8 bases and J by 6 bases, with 11 bases between the two germline ends. The CDR3 has 12 residues. Using reference TRBV2 and TRBJ1-5 for the parts outside the CDR3, the full variable domain is EPEVTQTPSHQVTQMGQEVILRCVPISNHLYFYWYRQILGQKVEFLVSFYNNEISEKSEIFDDQFSVERPDGSNFTLKIRSTKLEDSAMYFCASQQGGQPQHFGDGTRLSIL.

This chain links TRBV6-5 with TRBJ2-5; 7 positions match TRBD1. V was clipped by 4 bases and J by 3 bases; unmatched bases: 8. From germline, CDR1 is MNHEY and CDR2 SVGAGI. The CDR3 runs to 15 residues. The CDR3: CASSSGTVGKETQYF. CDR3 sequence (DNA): TGTGCCAGCAGTTCTGGGACAGTCGGGAAAGAGACCCAGTACTTC.

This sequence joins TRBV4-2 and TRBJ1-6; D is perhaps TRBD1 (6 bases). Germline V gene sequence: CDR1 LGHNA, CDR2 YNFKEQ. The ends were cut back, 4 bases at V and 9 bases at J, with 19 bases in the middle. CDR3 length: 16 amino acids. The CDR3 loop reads CASSPDETGYGSPLHF. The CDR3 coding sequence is TGTGCCAGCAGCCCCGACGAAACAGGGTATGGTTCACCCCTCCACTTT.

The CDR3 spells CASSYSGGPGTGELFF. The DNA of the CDR3 is TGTGCCAGCAGTTACTCCGGGGGGCCAGGCACCGGGGAGCTGTTTTTT. This chain joins TRBV6-2 or TRBV6-3 and TRBJ2-2; maybe TRBD2 (7 bases). Per germline, CDR1 MNHEY and CDR2 SVGEGT. Trimming removed 0 bases from V and 4 bases from J, with 12 bases in between. CDR3 size: 16 residues.

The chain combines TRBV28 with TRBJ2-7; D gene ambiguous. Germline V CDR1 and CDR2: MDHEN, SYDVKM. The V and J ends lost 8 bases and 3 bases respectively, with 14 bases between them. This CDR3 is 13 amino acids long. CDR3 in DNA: TGTGCCAGCGGCCCAGGCGCAAACTACGAGCAGTACTTC. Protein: CASGPGANYEQYF.

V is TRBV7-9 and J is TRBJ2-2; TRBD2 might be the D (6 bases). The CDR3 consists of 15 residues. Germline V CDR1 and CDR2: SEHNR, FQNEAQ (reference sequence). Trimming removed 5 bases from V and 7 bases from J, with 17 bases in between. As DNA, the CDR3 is TGTGCCAGCAGCCCGGGACTCACCCGTGACGGGGAGCTGTTTTTT. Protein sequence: CASSPGLTRDGELFF. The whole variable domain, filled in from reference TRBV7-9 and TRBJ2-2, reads DTGVSQNPRHKITKRGQNVTFRCDPISEHNRLYWYRQTLGQGPEFLTYFQNEAQLEKSRLLSDRFSAERPKGSFSTLEIQRTEQGDSAMYLCASSPGLTRDGELFFGEGSRLTVL.